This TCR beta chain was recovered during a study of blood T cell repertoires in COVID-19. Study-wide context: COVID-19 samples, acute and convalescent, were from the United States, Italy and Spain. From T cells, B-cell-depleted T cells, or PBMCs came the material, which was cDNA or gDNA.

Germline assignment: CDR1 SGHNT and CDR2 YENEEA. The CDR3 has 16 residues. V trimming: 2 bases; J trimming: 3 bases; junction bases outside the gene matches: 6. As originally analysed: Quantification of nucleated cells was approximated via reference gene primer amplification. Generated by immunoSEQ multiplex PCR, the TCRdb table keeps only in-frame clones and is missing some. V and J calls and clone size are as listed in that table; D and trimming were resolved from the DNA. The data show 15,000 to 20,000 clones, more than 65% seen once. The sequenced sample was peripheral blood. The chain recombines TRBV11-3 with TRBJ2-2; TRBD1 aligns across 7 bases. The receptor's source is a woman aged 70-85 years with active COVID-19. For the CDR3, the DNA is TGTGCCAGCAGCTTAAGAGGGGGCTCCTACACCGGGGAGCTGTTTTTT. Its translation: CASSLRGGSYTGELFF. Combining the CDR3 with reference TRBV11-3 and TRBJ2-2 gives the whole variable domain EAGVVQSPRYKIIEKKQPVAFWCNPISGHNTLYWYLQNLGQGPELLIRYENEEAVDDSQLPKDRFSAERLKGVDSTLKIQPAELGDSAVYLCASSLRGGSYTGELFFGEGSRLTVL.